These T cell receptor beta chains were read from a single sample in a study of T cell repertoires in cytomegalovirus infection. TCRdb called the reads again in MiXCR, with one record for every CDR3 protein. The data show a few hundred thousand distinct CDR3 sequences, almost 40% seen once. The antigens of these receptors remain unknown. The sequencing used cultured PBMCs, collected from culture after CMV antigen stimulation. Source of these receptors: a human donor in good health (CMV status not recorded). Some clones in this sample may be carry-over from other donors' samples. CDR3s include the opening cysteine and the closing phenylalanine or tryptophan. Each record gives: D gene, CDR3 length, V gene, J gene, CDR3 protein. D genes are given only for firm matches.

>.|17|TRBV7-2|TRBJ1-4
CASSLSTGPPTNEKLFF
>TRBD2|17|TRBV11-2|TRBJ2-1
CASSPAGGSGIYNEQFF
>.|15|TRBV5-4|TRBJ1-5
CASSFGGVGPQPQHF
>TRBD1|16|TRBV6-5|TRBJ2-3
CASSYGTGDPVDTQYF
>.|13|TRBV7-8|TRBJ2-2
CASRRSEREELFF
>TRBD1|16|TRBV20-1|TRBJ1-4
CSASEAGGESYEKLFF
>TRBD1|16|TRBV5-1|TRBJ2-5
CASSQTAGTARGTQYF
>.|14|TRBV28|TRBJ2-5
CATATLGGQETQYF
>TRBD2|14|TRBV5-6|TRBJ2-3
CASSLGTSEDTQYF
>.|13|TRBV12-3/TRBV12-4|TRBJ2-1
CASRLNRYNEQFF
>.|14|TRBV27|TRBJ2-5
CASSAGQRQETQYF
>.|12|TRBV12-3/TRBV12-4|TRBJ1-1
CASSQRTVEAFF
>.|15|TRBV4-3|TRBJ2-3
CASSQESQGTDTQYF
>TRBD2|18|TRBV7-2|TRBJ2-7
CASSPGGAGGPRTYEQYF
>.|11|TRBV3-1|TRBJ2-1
CASRGMHEQFF
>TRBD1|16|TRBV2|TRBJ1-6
CASSEKGANYNSPLHF
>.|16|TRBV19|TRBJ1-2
CASSRAETDTYYGYTF
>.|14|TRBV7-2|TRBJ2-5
CASSLVSHQETQYF
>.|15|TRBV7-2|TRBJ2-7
CASSRLQGLSYEQYF
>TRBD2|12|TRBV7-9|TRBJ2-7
CASSLNYPGGDF
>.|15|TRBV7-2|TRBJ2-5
CASSLLRGRAETQYF
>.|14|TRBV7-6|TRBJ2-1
CASSTWDTYNEQFF
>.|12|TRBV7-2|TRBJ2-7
CASSLVQVEQYF
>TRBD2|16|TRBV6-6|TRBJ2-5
CASSYGGGGHQETQYF
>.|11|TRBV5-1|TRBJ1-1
CASSHGAEAFF